The source of this TCR beta chain is a study of blood T cell repertoires in COVID-19. Background on the study: T cells, B-cell-depleted T cells, or PBMCs supplied cDNA or gDNA.

This CDR3 is 14 amino acids long. The V end was cut by 4 bases, the J end by 9 bases, with 16 bases between. Germline V gene sequence: CDR1 SGHTA, CDR2 FQGNSA. Sequencing was performed with immunoSEQ multiplex PCR; in TCRdb, only in-frame clones are kept and a portion is missing. This table holds 35,000 to 50,000 clones, 70% to 90% found once. The sample consisted of peripheral blood. This sequence joins TRBV7-2 and TRBJ2-4; possibly TRBD1 for D (6 bases). The sequence was collected from a human donor in a cohort sampled during active COVID-19. CDR3 in amino acids: CASSSQDSFGIQYF. The CDR3, as DNA: TGTGCCAGCAGCTCCCAGGACAGTTTCGGCATTCAGTACTTC.